Given below is one TCR beta chain in context. These data come from a study of blood T cell repertoires in COVID-19. Study as a whole: PBMCs, B-cell-depleted T cells, or T cells were the source of the cDNA or gDNA that made up the material.

Germline CDR1 SGHTA, CDR2 FQGNSA. Germline trimming cut 6 bases from V and 2 bases from J; bases unmatched to any gene: 5. CDR3 length: 15 residues. TCRdb keeps only in-frame clones here, not all; method: immunoSEQ multiplex PCR. The data hold 150,000 or so clones, with 88% observed a single time. This receptor was obtained from a woman between 50 and 59 years old who had recovered from COVID-19. The sequenced sample consisted of PBMCs or T cells enriched from blood (not recorded which). V and J are TRBV7-2 and TRBJ1-3; TRBD1 matches 9 bases. The CDR3 protein is CASRRTGGPGNTIYF. CDR3 DNA: TGTGCCAGCAGGCGTACAGGGGGCCCTGGAAACACCATATATTTT.